Listed here are 31 T cell receptor beta chains from one sample, sequenced in a study of breast tumors, draining lymph nodes, adjacent tissues. A single record per CDR3 protein comes from TCRdb applying MiXCR to the multiplex PCR reads. The data hold some 140,000 distinct CDR3 sequences, with approximately 21% observed a single time. Breast cancer patients provided tissue from their axillary draining lymph nodes. Specimen: axillary lymph node tissue. These receptors were taken from a female donor with breast cancer. Some clones in this sample may be carry-over from other donors' samples.

This clonotype was detected many times. The rearrangement links TRBV20-1 to TRBJ2-5; D could derive from TRBD1 or TRBD2 (5 bases each). The V gene lost 6 bases and the J gene lost 3 bases, with 17 bases spanning the gap. CDR1 and CDR2 from the germline V gene are DFQATT and SNEGSKA (reference sequence). There are 14 residues in the CDR3. CDR3 amino acids: CSAQARGLKETQYF. DNA for the CDR3: TGCAGTGCGCAGGCCCGGGGCTTAAAAGAGACCCAGTACTTC.

This clonotype was seen repeatedly, ten times or more. The chain is built from TRBV7-9 and TRBJ1-3; D unresolved. CDR1 is SEHNR, CDR2 FQNEAQ, per germline (reference sequence). This CDR3 region has 15 residues. Trimming pared 3 bases from V and 0 bases from J, leaving 9 bases between. This chain's CDR3 is CASSFSAISGNTIYF. The CDR3 DNA follows: TGTGCCAGCAGCTTTTCGGCCATCTCTGGAAACACCATATATTTT.

This clonotype appeared many times. The gene calls are TRBV12-3 or TRBV12-4 and TRBJ2-1, with D perhaps matching TRBD2 (6 bases). V was trimmed by 5 bases and J by 6 bases, leaving 14 bases between them. CDR3 length: 14 amino acids. The CDR3 spells CASSLGLTVNEQFF. The DNA of the CDR3 is TGTGCCAGCAGTCTGGGACTCACAGTCAATGAGCAGTTCTTC.

This clonotype has a count of ten or more. This chain uses TRBV6-5 with TRBJ2-7; D gene ambiguous. The CDR3 covers 14 residues. Trimming pared 2 bases from V and 3 bases from J, leaving 11 bases between. Germline V CDR1 and CDR2: MNHEY, SVGAGI. This chain's CDR3 is CASSYGLNHYEQYF. The CDR3 DNA sequence: TGTGCCAGCAGTTACGGGCTTAACCACTACGAGCAGTACTTC.

On this clonotype: This clone may be a read error of a much larger clone one base away. The CDR3 carries no conserved terminal phenylalanine or tryptophan, so it likely arises from a read error. The V and J genes are TRBV5-1 and TRBJ1-3; possible D gene TRBD1, 6 bases. This CDR3 has 15 amino acids. Trimming shortened V by 4 bases and J by 3 bases, and 14 bases separated the two germline ends. CDR1 and CDR2 from the germline V gene are SGHRS and YFSETQ. This chain's CDR3 is CASSIGGGGGNTIYS. CDR3 nucleotides: TGCGCCAGCAGCATCGGAGGGGGAGGTGGAAACACCATATATTCT.

As for this clonotype: Just one base apart from a much larger clone, this may be a read error. The rearrangement links TRBV5-1 to TRBJ2-3, with TRBD2 matching over 7 bases. The germline CDR1 and CDR2 sequences are SGHRS and YFSETQ. The CDR3 is made up of 15 amino acids. CDR3 amino acids: CASGLGRGRVDTQYF. The CDR3 DNA sequence: TGCGCCAGCGGCTTGGGACGCGGGAGAGTGGATACGCAGTATTTT.

This clonotype was seen many times. The rearrangement uses TRBV6-6 and TRBJ1-3; D call uncertain. V was pared by 3 bases and J by 0 bases, with 9 bases between. Germline V gene lookup returns CDR1 MNHNY and CDR2 SVGAGI (reference sequence). The CDR3 totals 15 residues. The CDR3 DNA is TGTGCCAGCAGTTATCAAGAGAGCTCTGGAAACACCATATATTTT. It encodes CASSYQESSGNTIYF.

This clonotype was detected ten times or more. The chain has TRBV28 and TRBJ2-7, with 10 bases fitting TRBD2. CDR3 length: 15 residues. Looked up from germline, CDR1 is MDHEN and CDR2 is SYDVKM. The ends lost 8 bases at V and 4 bases at J; junction bases unmatched: 11. DNA for the CDR3: TGTGCCAGCGTACCTGGAGGTAGCGGGAGGTACGAGCAGTACTTC. Its protein is CASVPGGSGRYEQYF.

This clonotype appeared a few times. The chain joins TRBV24-1 to TRBJ1-2; TRBD1 matches at 8 bases. CDR3 length equals 14 residues. V gave up 4 bases and J gave up 3 bases; unmatched junction bases: 3. Looked up from germline, CDR1 is KGHDR and CDR2 is SFDVKD. The CDR3 DNA reads TGTGCCACCAGTGAGCGACAGGGGCACTATGGCTACACCTTC. Translating gives CATSERQGHYGYTF.

On this clonotype itself: Just one base apart from a much larger clone, this may be a read error. The chain combines TRBV6-5 with TRBJ1-2; 7 nucleotides line up with TRBD1. CDR3 length: 13 amino acids. From germline, CDR1 is MNHEY and CDR2 SVGAGI. CDR3 DNA: TGTGCCAGCAGTTCGACAGGGACCTATGGCCACACCTTC. The encoded protein is CASSSTGTYGHTF.

Worth noting for this clonotype: The germline gene is not matched at one end of the junction; a read error may be the cause. The chain recombines TRBV6-2 or TRBV6-3 with TRBJ2-1, with 10 bases fitting TRBD1. CDR1 and CDR2 (germline): MNHEY, SVGEGT. The CDR3 contains 16 residues. The CDR3 bases are TGTGCCTGCAGTTACTCTAGGGACAGGGGTTACAATGAGCAGTTCTTC. As protein: CACSYSRDRGYNEQFF.

This clonotype was picked up many times. V and J are TRBV20-1 and TRBJ2-5; 9 positions agree with TRBD2. This CDR3 has 16 amino acids. Germline V gene sequence: CDR1 DFQATT, CDR2 SNEGSKA (reference sequence). The V gene end was trimmed by 0 bases and the J gene end by 9 bases; junction bases not matched to a gene: 14. The CDR3 nucleotides read TGCAGTGCTAGAGATTTCGGACTAGCGCCCATCGGGCCCCAGTACTTC. Its protein product is CSARDFGLAPIGPQYF.

There are many counts of this clonotype. CDR3 amino acids: CASSDIALPYNEQFF. CDR3 sequence (DNA): TGTGCCAGCAGCGACATAGCGTTGCCCTACAATGAGCAGTTCTTC. This sequence joins TRBV2 and TRBJ2-1, with D tentatively TRBD2 (5 bases). Looked up from germline, CDR1 is SNHLY and CDR2 is FYNNEI. CDR3 length: 15 amino acids. V was pared by 6 bases and J by 2 bases, with 14 bases between.

This clonotype was seen repeatedly, ten times or more. This rearrangement joins TRBV20-1 to TRBJ1-5; 8 bases are shared with TRBD1. CDR1 and CDR2 from the germline V gene are DFQATT and SNEGSKA (reference sequence). The J segment lost 4 bases and the V segment lost 3 bases, leaving 2 bases of the junction unmatched. This CDR3 is 13 amino acids long. The CDR3 reads CSASRGRNQPQHF. In DNA, the CDR3 is TGCAGTGCTAGCAGGGGGCGAAATCAGCCCCAGCATTTT.

V gene TRBV29-1 combines with J gene TRBJ1-2; D is perhaps TRBD1 (6 bases). There are 17 residues in the CDR3. Germline V gives CDR1 SQVTM, CDR2 ANQGSEA. Deletions cut 0 bases from V and 0 bases from J, with 17 bases between. CDR3 protein: CSVEDRWGATANYGYTF. CDR3 bases: TGCAGCGTTGAAGATCGTTGGGGGGCGACGGCTAACTATGGCTACACCTTC.

This clonotype appeared many times. V gene TRBV6-5 combines with J gene TRBJ1-2; D not resolved. Germline values: CDR1 MNHEY, CDR2 SVGAGI. V was clipped by 0 bases and J by 4 bases, with 6 bases between them. CDR3 length equals 13 residues. CDR3 sequence: CASSYSPSYGYTF. The DNA of the CDR3 is TGTGCCAGCAGTTACTCTCCCAGCTATGGCTACACCTTC.

This clonotype has more than one count but fewer than ten. The chain couples TRBV11-2 to TRBJ2-5; possible D gene TRBD2, 5 bases. Germline V gives CDR1 SGHAT, CDR2 FQNNGV. Trimming stripped 3 bases from V and 5 bases from J, with 10 bases between. The length of the CDR3 is 13 residues. CDR3 region: CASSFEAAETQYF. The CDR3 coding sequence is TGTGCCAGCAGCTTTGAAGCGGCGGAGACCCAGTACTTC.

Concerning this clonotype: A much larger clone sits a single nucleotide away, making a read error possible. This chain uses TRBV6-5 with TRBJ2-5, with 8 positions matching TRBD2. The germline gives CDR1 MNHEY, CDR2 SVGAGI. CDR3 size: 13 residues. The CDR3 sequence: CAAGGPLQETQHF. As DNA, the CDR3 is TGTGCCGCGGGGGGCCCCCTTCAAGAGACCCAGCACTTC.

This clonotype was seen once. The chain uses TRBV5-4 and TRBJ2-2; the D is unclear. V dropped 0 bases and J dropped 17 bases, with 17 bases sitting between them. The germline V gene encodes CDR1 SGHNT and CDR2 YYREEE (reference sequence). The CDR3 sequence is 13 residues long. The CDR3 sequence: CASSLATSQKFFF. CDR3 DNA sequence: TGTGCCAGCAGCTTGGCTACTTCTCAAAAATTCTTTTTT.

This clonotype was detected a few times. This chain links TRBV5-6 with TRBJ1-2; D gene ambiguous. Trimming stripped 1 base from V and 4 bases from J, with 14 bases between. Looked up from germline, CDR1 is SGHDT and CDR2 is YYEEEE. The CDR3 sequence is 15 residues long. As DNA, the CDR3 is TGTGCCAGCAGCTTGCGCGGCAGAGGGTTCTATGGCTACACCTTC. It is translated as CASSLRGRGFYGYTF.

This clonotype was seen ten or more times. The rearrangement joins TRBV2 to TRBJ1-6; 11 bases agree with TRBD1. CDR1 is SNHLY, CDR2 FYNNEI, per germline. The CDR3 extends over 15 amino acids. The junction had 3 bases not matched to a gene; V was cut back by 4 bases and J by 7 bases. CDR3 amino acids: CASSAGQGANSPLHF. CDR3 sequence (DNA): TGTGCCAGCAGTGCCGGACAGGGGGCAAATTCACCCCTCCACTTT.

This clonotype qualifies as medium-sized. The V and J genes are TRBV7-3 and TRBJ2-2, with D unresolved. Trimming left V 4 bases short and J 6 bases short, with 6 bases between. Germline values: CDR1 SGHTA, CDR2 FQGTGA. The CDR3 runs 12 residues. CDR3 DNA: TGTGCCAGCAGCTACCCCCCCGGGGAGCTGTTTTTT. Translated, it gives CASSYPPGELFF.

Concerning this clonotype itself: It may be a read error: a sequence one base away is much more abundant. Since the CDR3 does not end with the conserved phenylalanine or tryptophan, this likely comes from a read error. The rearrangement joins TRBV9 to TRBJ2-1; D possibly matches TRBD1 or TRBD2 (5 bases each). Germline CDR1 reads SGDLS; CDR2 reads YYNGEE. V was pared by 5 bases and J by 11 bases, with 14 bases between. The CDR3 extends over 12 amino acids. The CDR3 region is CASSAGTAQQFL. The DNA for the CDR3 is TGTGCCAGCAGTGCCGGGACCGCGCAGCAGTTCCTC.

The chain employs TRBV5-1 and TRBJ2-7, with D perhaps matching TRBD1 or TRBD2 (5 bases each). This CDR3 is built from 14 residues. Between the trimmed V and J ends, which lost 2 bases and 3 bases, there was a span of 12 bases. Germline V lookup: CDR1 SGHRS, CDR2 YFSETQ. The CDR3 sequence: CASSLAGDGYEQYF. The CDR3 bases are TGCGCCAGCAGCTTAGCCGGGGACGGCTACGAGCAGTACTTC.

At least ten counts were recorded for this clonotype. The chain uses TRBV3-1 and TRBJ2-5; 10 nucleotides align to TRBD1. V shed 4 bases and J 4 bases; nucleotides not matched to a gene: 3. The CDR3 extends over 14 amino acids. Germline CDR1 reads LGHDT; CDR2 reads YNNKEL (reference sequence). The CDR3 coding sequence is TGTGCCAGCAGCCCTCGGACAGGGGGAGAGACCCAGTACTTC. Translated, it gives CASSPRTGGETQYF.

The V and J genes are TRBV6-2 or TRBV6-3 and TRBJ1-4; D not certain. Trimming removed 6 bases from V and 0 bases from J, with 11 bases in between. Per germline, CDR1 MNHEY and CDR2 SVGEGT. This CDR3 comprises 15 residues. CDR3 DNA: TGTGCCAGCAGCCGACCTGAGGCAACTAATGAAAAACTGTTTTTT. It is translated as CASSRPEATNEKLFF.

Many counts were recorded for this clonotype. This sequence joins TRBV9 and TRBJ2-2; 7 nucleotides align to TRBD2. The CDR3 totals 14 residues. Losses at the gene ends were 5 bases for V and 7 bases for J; bases not matched to a gene: 8. Looked up from germline, CDR1 is SGDLS and CDR2 is YYNGEE. This CDR3 reads CASSRTGTIGELFF. CDR3 sequence (DNA): TGTGCCAGCAGTCGGACGGGGACTATCGGGGAGCTGTTTTTT.

On this clonotype itself: Possible read error: a much larger clone is one base away. Lacking the conserved final phenylalanine or tryptophan, this CDR3 likely reflects a read error. The chain has TRBV7-9 and TRBJ2-5; no clear D gene. The germline V gene encodes CDR1 SEHNR and CDR2 FQNEAQ (reference sequence). V lost 3 bases, J lost 5 bases, and 13 bases lay in between. This CDR3 comprises 14 residues. CDR3 in DNA: TGTGCCAGCAGCTTGGAAGAGATCCGGGAGACCCAGTACCTC. It translates to CASSLEEIRETQYL.

This clonotype was counted ten times or more. V is TRBV2 and J is TRBJ2-7; 11 bases are shared with TRBD2. The CDR3 is 16 residues long. Germline V CDR1 and CDR2: SNHLY, FYNNEI. After removal of 3 bases from V and 2 bases from J, the junction contained 6 bases not matched to a gene. The CDR3 DNA follows: TGTGCCAGCAGTGAGGAACTAGCGGGGGTTACCTACGAGCAGTACTTC. Translating gives CASSEELAGVTYEQYF.

This clonotype has at least ten counts. The V and J genes are TRBV7-2 and TRBJ1-2, with D possibly TRBD1 on 6 matching bases. Trimming took off 5 bases at V and 6 bases at J, with 16 bases between the two ends. Germline V gene lookup returns CDR1 SGHTA and CDR2 FQGNSA. CDR3 length equals 14 residues. The CDR3, as DNA: TGTGCCAGCAGCCCATGGGGGGCGCGAAATGGCTACACCTTC. Protein sequence: CASSPWGARNGYTF.

This clonotype was seen many times. The CDR3 reads CASSFYRGPFSSYNEQFF. The CDR3 DNA reads as TGTGCCAGCAGTTTCTACAGGGGGCCATTTAGCTCCTACAATGAGCAGTTCTTC. The chain employs TRBV7-8 and TRBJ2-1; 9 nucleotides align to TRBD1. J was trimmed by 0 bases and V by 6 bases; bases with no gene match: 12. The CDR3 runs 18 residues. The germline CDR1 and CDR2 sequences are SGHVS and FQNEAQ.